These 2 T cell receptor beta chains share one sample of origin, sequenced in a study of cytomegalovirus exposure and HLA in healthy donors. The study ran its PCR with 60 Vbeta and 13 Jbeta primers. The assay was immunoSEQ multiplex PCR, and TCRdb's table has in-frame clones only and misses some. The table lists about 160,000 clones, approximately 80% of them singletons. What was sequenced was PBMCs. The receptors shown here come from a man aged 50-60 years in good health and CMV-seropositive.

The chain has TRBV6-5 and TRBJ1-2, with TRBD1 as a possible D gene (5 bases). V lost 0 bases and J lost 4, with 12 bases in between. This CDR3 has 15 amino acids. Germline lookup yields CDR1 MNHEY and CDR2 SVGAGI. As DNA, the CDR3 is TGTGCCAGCAGTTACTCAAGGGACTTACCCTATGGCTACACCTTC. Its translation is CASSYSRDLPYGYTF.

In its sample, this clone was seen a few times. The same CDR3 arises from other DNA sequences in this sample as well. The chain joins TRBV5-1 to TRBJ1-2, with D tentatively TRBD1 (5 bases). Germline assignment: CDR1 SGHRS and CDR2 YFSETQ. V lost 5 bases to trimming and J lost 6 bases, with 14 bases between them. The CDR3 loop spans 13 amino acids. The CDR3 DNA reads TGCGCCAGCAGGGAAGCAGGGTCGGATGGCTACACCTTC. It specifies CASREAGSDGYTF.